The clone carrying this TCR beta chain was observed a few times. Libraries were prepared by immunoSEQ multiplex PCR; TCRdb keeps only in-frame clonotypes and omits some of them. Of about 140,000 clones listed, 75% to 85% are singletons. CDR1 is WNHNN, CDR2 SYGVQD, per germline (reference sequence). V gave up 8 bases and J gave up 0 bases, with 10 bases separating them. There are 14 residues in the CDR3. The data stem from a study of blood T cell repertoires in COVID-19. Study as a whole: Spain, Italy and the United States supplied samples that represented acute and convalescent COVID-19.

Input material: peripheral blood. The chain combines TRBV10-1 with TRBJ2-2; D is ambiguous. The receptor was isolated from an elderly woman with acute or convalescent COVID-19. The chain's CDR3 is CASRRDSNTGELFF. The CDR3 DNA is TGCGCCAGCCGAAGAGACTCGAACACCGGGGAGCTGTTTTTT.